The rows below give T cell receptor beta chains drawn from one sample of a study of post-analysis software for immune sequencing data. TCRdb independently ran MiXCR on the PCR reads; one entry per CDR3 protein. The table records more than 500,000 distinct CDR3 sequences, under 40% of them present only once. Sequenced: blood. The receptors stem from a girl aged 2-17 years with multiple sclerosis. The conserved cysteine and the conserved F or W are not part of the CDR3 here. Fields, in order: J gene, clone size, V gene, CDR3 protein. Size values are once, few and many counts, or a class for expanded clones, and some rows have none.

J gene: TRBJ2-3; clone size: few; V gene: TRBV5-6; CDR3 protein: ASSLGLVSQY
J gene: TRBJ1-2; clone size: -; V gene: TRBV6-4; CDR3 protein: ASSDSGSVGNGYT
J gene: TRBJ1-5; clone size: -; V gene: TRBV12-3/TRBV12-4; CDR3 protein: ATSGGSDQPQH
J gene: -; clone size: -; V gene: TRBV20-1; CDR3 protein: SASGYLYEQY
J gene: TRBJ1-2; clone size: many; V gene: TRBV9; CDR3 protein: ASSVAGIYGYT
J gene: TRBJ1-6; clone size: few; V gene: TRBV6-6; CDR3 protein: ASSYGQTSPLH
J gene: TRBJ1-2; clone size: -; V gene: TRBV12-3/TRBV12-4; CDR3 protein: ASSPSANYGYT
J gene: TRBJ2-3; clone size: few; V gene: TRBV28; CDR3 protein: ASSSGVDTQY
J gene: TRBJ2-3; clone size: few; V gene: TRBV11-2; CDR3 protein: ASSLGANRIVDTQY
J gene: TRBJ2-1; clone size: -; V gene: TRBV5-4; CDR3 protein: ASSSLDRSGEQF
J gene: TRBJ2-1; clone size: many; V gene: TRBV15; CDR3 protein: ATSSGLDTYNEQF
J gene: TRBJ2-7; clone size: -; V gene: TRBV7-9; CDR3 protein: ASSLTPGVDSYEQY
J gene: TRBJ2-5; clone size: few; V gene: TRBV20-1; CDR3 protein: SASSGTSQETQY
J gene: TRBJ2-7; clone size: few; V gene: TRBV7-9; CDR3 protein: ASSLGTLFNEQY
J gene: TRBJ2-5; clone size: -; V gene: TRBV7-2; CDR3 protein: ASSFLLGGGVLGAQETQY
J gene: TRBJ1-2; clone size: -; V gene: TRBV2; CDR3 protein: ASTGDYYGYT
J gene: TRBJ2-4; clone size: few; V gene: TRBV5-1; CDR3 protein: ASSPSEKGNIQY
J gene: TRBJ2-3; clone size: -; V gene: TRBV20-1; CDR3 protein: SAGTGANEKLY
J gene: TRBJ1-1; clone size: -; V gene: TRBV6-6; CDR3 protein: ASSYPDRATEAF
J gene: TRBJ1-2; clone size: -; V gene: TRBV7-9; CDR3 protein: ASSHGQGANYGYT
J gene: TRBJ2-1; clone size: -; V gene: TRBV5-1; CDR3 protein: ASGVGTSPFEQF
J gene: TRBJ1-5; clone size: few; V gene: TRBV6-5; CDR3 protein: ASSYDNYQPQH
J gene: TRBJ1-2; clone size: -; V gene: TRBV29-1; CDR3 protein: SVVLGKTDLGLYGYT
J gene: TRBJ1-2; clone size: -; V gene: TRBV18; CDR3 protein: ASSPQGAGGYT
J gene: TRBJ2-1; clone size: -; V gene: TRBV20-1; CDR3 protein: SARDYVRDYRPGRF
J gene: -; clone size: few; V gene: TRBV12-3/TRBV12-4; CDR3 protein: ASSPSSGTHPKTQY
J gene: TRBJ2-3; clone size: -; V gene: TRBV28; CDR3 protein: ASGRGLADTQY
J gene: TRBJ1-1; clone size: -; V gene: TRBV9; CDR3 protein: ASSVGLRGGTEAF
J gene: TRBJ1-2; clone size: -; V gene: TRBV7-9; CDR3 protein: ASSLSLPYT
J gene: TRBJ1-2; clone size: few; V gene: TRBV7-2; CDR3 protein: ASSLTLGYNYGYT
J gene: TRBJ1-2; clone size: few; V gene: TRBV29-1; CDR3 protein: SVRARGANYGYT
J gene: TRBJ2-7; clone size: -; V gene: TRBV7-9; CDR3 protein: ASSLGMGQGTHEQY
J gene: TRBJ2-1; clone size: -; V gene: TRBV29-1; CDR3 protein: SVGFGGGNEQF
J gene: TRBJ2-5; clone size: many; V gene: TRBV20-1; CDR3 protein: SAILGGETQY
J gene: TRBJ2-3; clone size: -; V gene: TRBV7-2; CDR3 protein: ASSSPGLAGGPFLQDTQY
J gene: TRBJ2-5; clone size: few; V gene: TRBV10-3; CDR3 protein: AISESTGTSGGQTQY
J gene: TRBJ2-4; clone size: -; V gene: TRBV9; CDR3 protein: ASSEGAGAGKNIQY
J gene: TRBJ2-3; clone size: -; V gene: TRBV5-1; CDR3 protein: ASSFPVGQVSDTQY
J gene: TRBJ2-1; clone size: -; V gene: TRBV20-1; CDR3 protein: SAVTGQASYNEQF
J gene: TRBJ1-5; clone size: -; V gene: TRBV7-2; CDR3 protein: ASSWTGGPDQPQH
J gene: TRBJ2-1; clone size: -; V gene: TRBV18; CDR3 protein: ASSEGVQF
J gene: TRBJ2-1; clone size: -; V gene: TRBV7-9; CDR3 protein: ASRQGQLDEQF
J gene: TRBJ1-4; clone size: -; V gene: TRBV7-9; CDR3 protein: ASSPGLRATNEKLF
J gene: TRBJ2-6; clone size: few; V gene: TRBV5-1; CDR3 protein: ASSLERTGVIGANVLT
J gene: TRBJ2-7; clone size: many; V gene: TRBV29-1; CDR3 protein: SVADSSYEQY
J gene: TRBJ2-1; clone size: -; V gene: TRBV20-1; CDR3 protein: SARGPKTSLADEQF
J gene: TRBJ2-5; clone size: once; V gene: TRBV6-1; CDR3 protein: ASSAVVSGGEETQY
J gene: TRBJ2-7; clone size: -; V gene: TRBV7-2; CDR3 protein: ASSPTEERGDSYEQY
J gene: -; clone size: -; V gene: TRBV3-1; CDR3 protein: ASSQDDRGRETQY